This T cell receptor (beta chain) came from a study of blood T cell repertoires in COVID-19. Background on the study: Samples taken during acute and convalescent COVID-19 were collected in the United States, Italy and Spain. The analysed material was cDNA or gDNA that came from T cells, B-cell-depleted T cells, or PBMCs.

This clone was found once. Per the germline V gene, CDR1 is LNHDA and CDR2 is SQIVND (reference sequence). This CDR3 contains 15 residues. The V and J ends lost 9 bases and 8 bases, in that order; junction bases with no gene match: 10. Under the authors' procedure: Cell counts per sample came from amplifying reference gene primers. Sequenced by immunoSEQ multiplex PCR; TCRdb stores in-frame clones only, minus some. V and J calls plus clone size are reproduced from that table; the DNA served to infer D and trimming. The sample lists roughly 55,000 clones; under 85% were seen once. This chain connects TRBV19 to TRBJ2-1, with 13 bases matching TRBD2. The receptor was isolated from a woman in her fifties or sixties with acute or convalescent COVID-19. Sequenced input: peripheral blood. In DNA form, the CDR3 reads TGTGCCAGCGCCTTTACTAGCGGGGGGGCCTATGAGCAGTTCTTC. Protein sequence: CASAFTSGGAYEQFF.